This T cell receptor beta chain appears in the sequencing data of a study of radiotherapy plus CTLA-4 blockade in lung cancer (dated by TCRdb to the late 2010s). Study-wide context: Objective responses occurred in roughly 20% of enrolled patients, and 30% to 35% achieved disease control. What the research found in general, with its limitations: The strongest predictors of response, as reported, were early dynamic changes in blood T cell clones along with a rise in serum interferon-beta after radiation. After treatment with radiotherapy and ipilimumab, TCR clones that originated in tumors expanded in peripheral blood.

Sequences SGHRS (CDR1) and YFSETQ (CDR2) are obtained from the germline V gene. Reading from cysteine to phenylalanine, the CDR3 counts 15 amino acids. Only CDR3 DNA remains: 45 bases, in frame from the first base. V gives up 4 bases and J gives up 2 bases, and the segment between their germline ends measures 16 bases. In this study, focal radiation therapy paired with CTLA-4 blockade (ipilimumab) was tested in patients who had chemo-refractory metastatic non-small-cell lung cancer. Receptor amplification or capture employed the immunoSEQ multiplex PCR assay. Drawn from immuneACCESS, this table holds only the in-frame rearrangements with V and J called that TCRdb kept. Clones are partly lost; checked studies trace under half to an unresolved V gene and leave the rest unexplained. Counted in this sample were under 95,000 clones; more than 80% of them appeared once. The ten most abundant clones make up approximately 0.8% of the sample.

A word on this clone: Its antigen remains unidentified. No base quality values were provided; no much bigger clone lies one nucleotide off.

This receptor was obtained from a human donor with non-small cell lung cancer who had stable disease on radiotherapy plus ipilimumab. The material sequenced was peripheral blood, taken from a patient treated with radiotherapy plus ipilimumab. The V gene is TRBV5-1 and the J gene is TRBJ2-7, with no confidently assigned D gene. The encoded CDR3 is CASSRARWATYEQYF. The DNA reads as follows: TGCGCCAGCAGCCGTGCTCGGTGGGCGACCTACGAGCAGTACTTC. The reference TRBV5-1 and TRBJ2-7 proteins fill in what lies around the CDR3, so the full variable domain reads KAGVTQTPRYLIKTRGQQVTLSCSPISGHRSVSWYQQTPGQGLQFLFEYFSETQRNKGNFPGRFSGRQFSNSRSEMNVSTLELGDSALYLCASSRARWATYEQYFGPGTRLTVT.